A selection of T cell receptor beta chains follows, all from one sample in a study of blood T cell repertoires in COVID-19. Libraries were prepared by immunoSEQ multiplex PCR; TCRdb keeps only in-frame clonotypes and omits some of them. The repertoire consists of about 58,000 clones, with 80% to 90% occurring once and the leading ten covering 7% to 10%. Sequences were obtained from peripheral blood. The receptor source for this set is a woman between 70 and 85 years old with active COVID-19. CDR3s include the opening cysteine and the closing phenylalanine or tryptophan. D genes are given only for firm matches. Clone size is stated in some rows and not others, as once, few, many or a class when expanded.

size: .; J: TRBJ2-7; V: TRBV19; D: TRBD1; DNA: TGTGCCAGTAGTCCGACAGGGGGCGTTACAATCCCCTACGAGCAGTACTTC; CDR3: CASSPTGGVTIPYEQYF
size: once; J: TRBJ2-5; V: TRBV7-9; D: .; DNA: TGTGCCAGCAGCTTCTGGGGACACGGCCAAGAGACCCAGTACTTC; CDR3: CASSFWGHGQETQYF
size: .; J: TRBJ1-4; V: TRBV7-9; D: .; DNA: TGTGCCAGCAGCCCAGGTCGGGGAGAAGCAACTAATGAAAAACTGTTTTTT; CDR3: CASSPGRGEATNEKLFF
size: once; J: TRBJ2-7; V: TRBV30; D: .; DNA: TGTGCCGGGGGGACATACCACGAGCAGTACTTC; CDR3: CAGGTYHEQYF
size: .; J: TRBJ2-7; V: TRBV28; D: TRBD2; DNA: TGTGCCAGCAGAAGACTAGCGGGAGTCCACGAGCAGTACTTC; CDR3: CASRRLAGVHEQYF
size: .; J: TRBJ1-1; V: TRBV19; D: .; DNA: TGTGCCAGTACTCGATCCAACAAGAACACTGAAGCTTTCTTT; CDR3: CASTRSNKNTEAFF
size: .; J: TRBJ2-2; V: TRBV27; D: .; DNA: TGTGCCAGCAGTTTTGTGCGCGGGGAGCTGTTTTTT; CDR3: CASSFVRGELFF
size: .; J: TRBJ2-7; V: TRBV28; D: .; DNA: TGTGCCAGCAGTCAGCAAAGGGGGCAGTACTTC; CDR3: CASSQQRGQYF
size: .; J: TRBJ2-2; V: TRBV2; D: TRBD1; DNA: TGTGCCAGCAGGAGCCGGGACAGGGCCACCGGGGAGCTGTTTTTT; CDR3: CASRSRDRATGELFF
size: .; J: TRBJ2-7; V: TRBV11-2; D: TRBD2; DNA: TGTGCCAGCAGCGTTAGCGGGAACTACGAGCAGTACTTC; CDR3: CASSVSGNYEQYF
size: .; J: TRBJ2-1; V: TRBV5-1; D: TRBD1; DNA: TGCGCCAGCAGCGTGCAGGGGGCCTACTATGAGCAGTTCTTC; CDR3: CASSVQGAYYEQFF
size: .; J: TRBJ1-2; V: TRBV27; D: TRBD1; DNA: TGTGCCAGCAGTCTCGGGACAGGGGGCCCCCTAAATGGCTACACCTTC; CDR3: CASSLGTGGPLNGYTF
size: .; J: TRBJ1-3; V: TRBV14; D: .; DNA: TGTGCCAGCAGCCAAGATCGCCAGGGGAGAAACACCATATATTTT; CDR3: CASSQDRQGRNTIYF
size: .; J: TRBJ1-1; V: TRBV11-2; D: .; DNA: TGTGCCAGCAGCTTATTATCCAGTGGGCAGGGAGGAATGAACACTGAAGCTTTCTTT; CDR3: CASSLLSSGQGGMNTEAFF
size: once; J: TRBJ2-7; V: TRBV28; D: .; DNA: TGTGCCAGCAGTCGGTACGAGCAGTACTTC; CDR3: CASSRYEQYF
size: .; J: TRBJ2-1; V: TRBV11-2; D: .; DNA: TGTGCCAGCAGCTCGGAGGTGTGGGGATACAATGAGCAGTTCTTC; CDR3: CASSSEVWGYNEQFF
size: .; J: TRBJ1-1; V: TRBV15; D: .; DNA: TGTGCCACCAGCAGAGGAGGGAGGGCTGAAGCTTTCTTT; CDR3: CATSRGGRAEAFF
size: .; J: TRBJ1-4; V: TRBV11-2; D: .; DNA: TGTGCCAGCAGCTTAGATTCGGGTGCAGGGGAAAAACTGTTTTTT; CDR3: CASSLDSGAGEKLFF
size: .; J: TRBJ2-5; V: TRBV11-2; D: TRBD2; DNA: TGTGCCAGCAGCTCCTACCAAGCGGGGAAAGAGACCCAGTACTTC; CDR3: CASSSYQAGKETQYF
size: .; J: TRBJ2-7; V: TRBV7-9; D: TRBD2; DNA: TGTGCCAGCAGCCTCCGGGCTAGCGGGAACGACGAGCAGTACTTC; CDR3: CASSLRASGNDEQYF
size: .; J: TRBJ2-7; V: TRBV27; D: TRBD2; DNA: TGTGCCACGAGTACCCGCAATCCACTAGCGGGAGGGAGGTACGAGCAGTACTTC; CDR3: CATSTRNPLAGGRYEQYF
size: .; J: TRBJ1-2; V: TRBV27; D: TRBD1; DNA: TGTGCCAGCAGCCCCTGGCAGGGGGCAGGTGGCTACACCTTC; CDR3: CASSPWQGAGGYTF
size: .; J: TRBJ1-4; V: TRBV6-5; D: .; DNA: TGTGCCAGCAGGCAGACAGTTACTAATGAAAAACTGTTTTTT; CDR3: CASRQTVTNEKLFF
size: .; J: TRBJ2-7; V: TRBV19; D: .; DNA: TGTGCCAGTTCTAAAAATGACCGGGACGAGCAGTACTTC; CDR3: CASSKNDRDEQYF
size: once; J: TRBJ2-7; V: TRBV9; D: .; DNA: TGTGCCAGCAGCCCCCCCTTTGGAGAAGAGCAGTACTTC; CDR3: CASSPPFGEEQYF
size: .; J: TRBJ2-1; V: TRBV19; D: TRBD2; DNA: TGTGCCACTCAAGCGGGATGGGGTGAGCAGTTCTTC; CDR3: CATQAGWGEQFF
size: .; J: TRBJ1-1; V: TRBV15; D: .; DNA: TGTGCCGCGTCAATGGACATTTGGACGAACGGTGAAGCTTTCTTT; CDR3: CAASMDIWTNGEAFF
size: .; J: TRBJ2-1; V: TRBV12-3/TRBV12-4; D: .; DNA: TGTGCCAGCAGTTCAGGGGGGTACAATGAGCAGTTCTTC; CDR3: CASSSGGYNEQFF
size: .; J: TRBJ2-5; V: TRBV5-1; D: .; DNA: TGCGCCAGCAGCTTGGGTCGAGTACAAGAGACCCAGTACTTC; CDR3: CASSLGRVQETQYF
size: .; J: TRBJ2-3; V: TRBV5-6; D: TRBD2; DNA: TGTGCCAGCAGCTTAACCACAGATCTAGCGGGAGCCACAGATACGCAGTATTTT; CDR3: CASSLTTDLAGATDTQYF
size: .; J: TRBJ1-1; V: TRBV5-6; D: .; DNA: TGTGCCAGCAGTCAACAGGGTGGGTACACTGAAGCTTTCTTT; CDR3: CASSQQGGYTEAFF
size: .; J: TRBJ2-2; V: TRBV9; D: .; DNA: TGTGCCAGCAGCGTATTAGTGGGAGGAGGAACCGGGGAGCTGTTTTTT; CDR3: CASSVLVGGGTGELFF
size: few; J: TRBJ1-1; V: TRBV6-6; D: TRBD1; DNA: TGTGCCAGCAGTCTCCTGGGACAGGGGACTGAAGCTTTCTTT; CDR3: CASSLLGQGTEAFF
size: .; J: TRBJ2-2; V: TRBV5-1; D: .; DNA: TGCGCCAGCAGCTTGGGATCTACAGGGATGGACACCGGGGAGCTGTTTTTT; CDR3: CASSLGSTGMDTGELFF
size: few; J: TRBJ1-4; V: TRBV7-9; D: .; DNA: TGTGCCAGCAGCAACTGGGCAGGGTTTGAGGAAAAACTGTTTTTT; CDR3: CASSNWAGFEEKLFF
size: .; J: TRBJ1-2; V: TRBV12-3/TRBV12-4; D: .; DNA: TGTGCCAGCAGCTTAATCCAGGGTGCTGGCTACACCTTC; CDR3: CASSLIQGAGYTF
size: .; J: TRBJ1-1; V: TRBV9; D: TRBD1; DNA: TGTGCCAGCAGCCCCCGACAGGGGATGAACACTGAAGCTTTCTTT; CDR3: CASSPRQGMNTEAFF